This passage covers 21 T cell receptor beta chains from one sample sequenced in a study of cytomegalovirus exposure and HLA in healthy donors. The method was immunoSEQ multiplex PCR; TCRdb's version includes in-frame clones alone and lacks a portion of them. The sample holds 100,000 to 150,000 clones; 80% to 90% are singletons and the top ten take roughly 1.2%. Sequences were obtained from PBMCs. Receptors originate from a woman aged 18-30 years in good health and CMV-seronegative.

The genes are TRBV29-1 and TRBJ1-3, with TRBD1 identical over 8 bases. Trimming cost V 6 bases and J 2 bases; bases outside gene matches: 3. Germline loops: CDR1 SQVTM, CDR2 ANQGSEA. The CDR3 runs to 13 residues. The DNA for the CDR3 is TGCAGCGTCGAGACAGGGGCTGGAAACACCATATATTTT. Amino acid sequence: CSVETGAGNTIYF.

The V and J genes are TRBV6-5 and TRBJ2-7, with D hard to call. The germline V gene has CDR1 MNHEY and CDR2 SVGAGI. The V gene lost 0 bases and the J gene lost 2 bases, with 14 bases spanning the gap. The CDR3 extends over 16 amino acids. The CDR3 region is CASSYSGSFAPYEQYF. CDR3 in DNA: TGTGCCAGCAGTTACTCGGGTAGCTTCGCACCCTACGAGCAGTACTTC.

V usage is TRBV9 and J usage is TRBJ2-1; no clear D. CDR1 is SGDLS, CDR2 YYNGEE, per germline. The CDR3 sequence is 15 residues long. V shed 0 bases and J shed 3 bases, with 10 bases lying between them. The CDR3 spells CASSVDVAVYNEQFF. CDR3 in DNA: TGTGCCAGCAGCGTAGACGTGGCAGTCTACAATGAGCAGTTCTTC.

This chain joins TRBV2 and TRBJ2-7; tentative D call: TRBD1 (6 bases). The CDR3 runs to 18 residues. Germline V lookup: CDR1 SNHLY, CDR2 FYNNEI. Between the trimmed V and J ends, which lost 8 bases and 1 base, there was a span of 27 bases. The CDR3 is CASQRRDAGEEGSYEQYF. DNA of the CDR3: TGTGCCAGCCAGCGCCGGGACGCAGGGGAAGAGGGATCCTACGAGCAGTACTTC.

The chain couples TRBV6-5 to TRBJ2-5; 7 bases agree with TRBD2. The germline CDR1 and CDR2 sequences are MNHEY and SVGAGI. V shed 5 bases, J shed 7 bases, and the junction held 10 bases outside the gene matches. The CDR3 spans 14 residues. The CDR3 protein is CASSPGQTGGTQYF. DNA for the CDR3: TGTGCCAGCAGTCCCGGCCAAACGGGGGGGACCCAGTACTTC.

The CDR3 region is CASSRGQGLSGYTF. The CDR3 nucleotides read TGTGCCAGCAGCCGTGGACAGGGTCTTTCGGGCTACACCTTC. The genes are TRBV7-9 and TRBJ1-2; 8 nucleotides line up with TRBD1. Trimming removed 5 bases from V and 8 bases from J; junction bases left unmatched: 10. The V gene's germline CDR1 is SEHNR and CDR2 FQNEAQ (reference sequence). The length of the CDR3 is 14 residues.

A single count supports this clone. The V and J genes are TRBV5-1 and TRBJ2-6; the D gene is possibly TRBD1 (7 bases). The CDR3 runs to 17 residues. V lost 4 bases, J lost 0 bases, and 14 bases lay in between. Germline CDR1 is SGHRS and CDR2 is YFSETQ. CDR3 DNA sequence: TGCGCCAGCAGCCCAGGGGGGTTGGGCTCTGGGGCCAACGTCCTGACTTTC. Translation gives CASSPGGLGSGANVLTF.

The chain employs TRBV2 and TRBJ2-7; 7 bases agree with TRBD2. With 7 bases clipped from V and 5 bases from J, the junction kept 8 bases outside the gene matches. The CDR3 runs 13 residues. In germline, CDR1 is SNHLY, CDR2 FYNNEI. The CDR3 bases are TGTGCCAGCATTAGCGGGTTTGTGGACGAGCAGTACTTC. Its translation is CASISGFVDEQYF.

The chain carries TRBV18 and TRBJ2-3, with 8 bases that match TRBD1. The CDR3 covers 14 residues. The germline V gene encodes CDR1 KGHSH and CDR2 LQKENI. V gave up 3 bases and J gave up 6 bases; unmatched junction bases: 5. For the CDR3, the DNA is TGTGCCAGCTCACCGACAGGGGTCGGGGATACGCAGTATTTT. Translating gives CASSPTGVGDTQYF. The full variable domain, its missing parts supplied by reference TRBV18 and TRBJ2-3, is NAGVMQNPRHLVRRRGQEARLRCSPMKGHSHVYWYRQLPEEGLKFMVYLQKENIIDESGMPKERFSAEFPKEGPSILRIQQVVRGDSAAYFCASSPTGVGDTQYFGPGTRLTVL.

The sample holds one count of this clone. The chain uses TRBV11-2 and TRBJ1-4; TRBD1 aligns across 8 bases. V dropped 5 bases and J dropped 7; count of bases not matched to a gene: 3. This CDR3 is 13 amino acids long. CDR1 and CDR2 (germline): SGHAT, FQNNGV. The CDR3 bases are TGTGCCAGCAGCCCGGGACAGGCTGAAAAACTGTTTTTT. Translated, it gives CASSPGQAEKLFF.

This clone came up once. J is TRBJ2-2 and V is TRBV11-2; the D is unclear. Germline loops: CDR1 SGHAT, CDR2 FQNNGV. The V end lost 3 bases, the J end lost 2 bases, and 7 bases lay between the germline ends. The CDR3 has 14 residues. The CDR3 DNA reads TGTGCCAGCAGCTTTAGCACAAACACCGGGGAGCTGTTTTTT. Translation gives CASSFSTNTGELFF.

The chain uses TRBV4-1 and TRBJ1-1; D gene ambiguous. Trimming pared 8 bases from V and 11 bases from J, leaving 24 bases between. Germline V lookup: CDR1 MGHRA, CDR2 YSYEKL. The CDR3 spans 14 residues. CDR3 sequence (DNA): TGCGCCAGCTCCCCCACACACGGGTTCTTGGCGGCTTTCTTT. Translation gives CASSPTHGFLAAFF.

This sequence joins TRBV9 and TRBJ1-5; possible D gene TRBD1, 5 bases. Trimming stripped 2 bases from V and 5 bases from J, with 14 bases between. The CDR3 spans 15 residues. Germline V gene data show CDR1 as SGDLS and CDR2 as YYNGEE. CDR3 sequence: CASSVDSQGYQPQHF. The CDR3 region has the DNA TGTGCCAGCAGCGTTGATTCCCAGGGATATCAGCCCCAGCATTTT.

The V and J genes are TRBV5-1 and TRBJ2-1; D might be TRBD2 (6 bases). This CDR3 is 15 amino acids long. The V end was cut by 4 bases, the J end by 0 bases, with 11 bases between. Germline lookup yields CDR1 SGHRS and CDR2 YFSETQ. CDR3 DNA sequence: TGCGCCAGCAGCGTACGGCGGGACTCCTACAATGAGCAGTTCTTC. Its protein is CASSVRRDSYNEQFF.

The chain joins TRBV10-3 to TRBJ1-2, with TRBD1 as a possible D gene (5 bases). This CDR3 is 13 amino acids long. The germline V gene encodes CDR1 ENHRY and CDR2 SYGVKD. Trimming left V 7 bases short and J 8 bases short, with 17 bases between. In DNA, the CDR3 is TGTGCCATCACCCGGGGGGGTGTGTTCGGCTACACCTTC. This codes for CAITRGGVFGYTF.

The genes are TRBV9 and TRBJ2-6; 8 nucleotides agree with TRBD2. This CDR3 is built from 20 residues. Germline CDR1 is SGDLS and CDR2 is YYNGEE. V shed 2 bases, J shed 2 bases, and the junction held 15 bases outside the gene matches. CDR3 region: CASSVSTGGPINAGANVLTF. The CDR3 DNA is TGTGCCAGCAGCGTTAGTACGGGGGGGCCTATTAACGCTGGGGCCAACGTCCTGACTTTC.

V is TRBV18 and J is TRBJ1-1; D unclear. V gave up 3 bases and J gave up 7 bases, with 18 bases separating them. Per germline, CDR1 KGHSH and CDR2 LQKENI. The CDR3 is 15 residues long. The CDR3: CASSPGRRAGVEAFF. CDR3 in DNA: TGTGCCAGCTCACCCGGTCGGAGGGCGGGCGTTGAAGCTTTCTTT.

The rearrangement joins TRBV18 to TRBJ2-1, with D possibly TRBD2 on 5 matching bases. Germline-derived CDR1 and CDR2 are KGHSH and LQKENI. This CDR3 has 15 residues. Trimming shortened V by 1 base and J by 8 bases, and 15 bases separated the two germline ends. CDR3 sequence (DNA): TGTGCCAGCTCACCACTGCCGGGGATTGTCTATGAGCAGTTCTTC. The encoded protein is CASSPLPGIVYEQFF.

This chain links TRBV18 with TRBJ1-1; D gene uncertain. V was pared by 5 bases and J by 4 bases, with 14 bases between. Germline CDR1 and CDR2: KGHSH and LQKENI. This CDR3 is built from 14 residues. CDR3 sequence (DNA): TGTGCCAGCTCATCGTGGAGGTCGAGCACTGAAGCTTTCTTT. Encoded protein: CASSSWRSSTEAFF.

CDR3 loop: CASSLWGTGADNQPQHF. The CDR3 DNA follows: TGTGCCAGCAGCCTATGGGGAACAGGGGCCGATAATCAGCCCCAGCATTTT. The chain couples TRBV28 to TRBJ1-5, with 7 bases that match TRBD1. Trimming removed 6 bases from V and 4 bases from J; junction bases left unmatched: 15. The CDR3 sequence is 17 residues long. Germline assignment: CDR1 MDHEN and CDR2 SYDVKM.

J is TRBJ2-1 and V is TRBV7-9; maybe TRBD2 (7 bases). Germline lookup yields CDR1 SEHNR and CDR2 FQNEAQ (reference sequence). CDR3 length: 14 amino acids. Trimming pared 4 bases from V and 10 bases from J, leaving 17 bases between. The CDR3 spells CASSSMGGPWEQFF. In nucleotides, the CDR3 is TGTGCCAGCAGCTCGATGGGGGGGCCATGGGAGCAGTTCTTC.